Listed below are T cell receptor beta chains from one sample, sequenced in a study of T-cell reconstitution after alpha-beta-depleted transplantation in children. TCRdb called the PCR reads again in MiXCR, with one record for every CDR3 protein. The sample has hundreds of thousands of distinct CDR3 sequences, around 13% seen once; the top ten hold about 0.77%. The sequences come from PBMCs, collected before TCRalphabeta/CD19-depleted stem cell transplant. Receptors originate from a girl between 2 and 10 years old with congenital amegakaryocytic thrombocytopenia, due to receive a stem cell transplant. Both conserved end residues are part of each CDR3. Fields, in order: D gene, J gene, V gene, CDR3 protein. D genes are given only for firm matches.

D: NA
J: TRBJ2-1
V: TRBV7-3
CDR3: CASSRHVRASRLDEQFF

D: NA
J: TRBJ2-3
V: TRBV7-2
CDR3: CASSLGFSTDTQYF

D: NA
J: TRBJ2-7
V: TRBV5-6
CDR3: CASSLTSQIYEQYF

D: NA
J: TRBJ2-3
V: TRBV25-1
CDR3: CASSEQNLHGDTQYF

D: NA
J: TRBJ2-7
V: TRBV6-5
CDR3: CASTSAWNEQYF

D: NA
J: TRBJ1-5
V: TRBV4-1
CDR3: CASSQGFDRFSNQPQHF

D: NA
J: TRBJ2-7
V: TRBV7-8
CDR3: CASSSRGTDSSYEQYF

D: NA
J: TRBJ2-1
V: TRBV14
CDR3: CASSQEVSLGYNEQFF

D: TRBD1
J: TRBJ2-3
V: TRBV7-2
CDR3: CASSPTGVLYTDTQYF

D: TRBD2
J: TRBJ2-5
V: TRBV19
CDR3: CASSILAGRPETQYF

D: NA
J: TRBJ2-7
V: TRBV3-1
CDR3: CASSPPGLPYEQYF

D: NA
J: TRBJ2-7
V: TRBV20-1
CDR3: CSARSAYEQYF

D: NA
J: TRBJ2-5
V: TRBV5-1
CDR3: CASSFRGIQETQYF

D: TRBD1
J: TRBJ2-7
V: TRBV5-1
CDR3: CASSLAPRGRFEQYF

D: NA
J: TRBJ2-5
V: TRBV7-9
CDR3: CASSPPFGDTQETQYF

D: TRBD2
J: TRBJ2-5
V: TRBV7-2
CDR3: CASSDTSAQETQYF

D: NA
J: TRBJ2-1
V: TRBV12-3/TRBV12-4
CDR3: CASSFMHEQFF

D: NA
J: TRBJ2-1
V: TRBV5-6
CDR3: CASSLDPSSDEQFF

D: TRBD2
J: TRBJ2-3
V: TRBV5-1
CDR3: CASSHGTSGSSTDTQYF

D: NA
J: TRBJ2-6
V: TRBV20-1
CDR3: CSFRPRPSGANVLTF

D: TRBD2
J: TRBJ2-7
V: TRBV7-2
CDR3: CADLQAGDRPYEQYF

D: NA
J: TRBJ1-2
V: TRBV14
CDR3: CASSHLEGRAYGYTF

D: NA
J: TRBJ2-2
V: TRBV9
CDR3: CASSAPLGTGELFF

D: NA
J: NA
V: TRBV7-6
CDR3: CASSLERASSTDTQHF

D: NA
J: TRBJ2-2
V: TRBV5-8
CDR3: CASSPFGELFF

D: TRBD2
J: TRBJ2-7
V: TRBV14
CDR3: CASSQGPLAEYTRQYF

D: TRBD2
J: TRBJ2-1
V: TRBV24-1
CDR3: CATSDWGLAGAGNEQFF

D: TRBD2
J: TRBJ2-1
V: TRBV10-3
CDR3: CATRTSGSSYNEQFF